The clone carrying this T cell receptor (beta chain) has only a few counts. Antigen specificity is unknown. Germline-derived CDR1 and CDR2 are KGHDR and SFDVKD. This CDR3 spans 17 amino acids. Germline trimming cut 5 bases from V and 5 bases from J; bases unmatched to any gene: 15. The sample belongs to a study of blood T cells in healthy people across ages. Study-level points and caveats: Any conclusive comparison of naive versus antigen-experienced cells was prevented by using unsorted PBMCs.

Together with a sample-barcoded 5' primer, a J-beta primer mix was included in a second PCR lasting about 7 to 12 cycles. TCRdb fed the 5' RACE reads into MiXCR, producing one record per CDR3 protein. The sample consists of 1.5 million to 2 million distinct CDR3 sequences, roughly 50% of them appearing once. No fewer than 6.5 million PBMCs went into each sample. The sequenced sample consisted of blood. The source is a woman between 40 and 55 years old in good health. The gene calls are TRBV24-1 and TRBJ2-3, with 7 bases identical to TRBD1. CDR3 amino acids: CATSGHPGQAQGDTQYF. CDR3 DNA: TGTGCCACCAGTGGACATCCTGGACAGGCTCAGGGAGATACGCAGTATTTT.